This T cell receptor (beta chain) was sequenced for a study of T cell repertoires in cytomegalovirus infection. Study overall: Evidence of both CMV infection and a matching HLA type came from public TCR beta signatures.

On this clonotype itself: The antigen is undetermined.

TCRdb reprocessed the reads via MiXCR and lists one record per CDR3 protein. The repertoire holds some 440,000 distinct CDR3 sequences, with 25% to 40% as singletons. The germline V gene has CDR1 SGHKS and CDR2 YYEKEE (reference sequence). V shed 1 base and J 6 bases; nucleotides not matched to a gene: 8. The CDR3 contains 18 residues. Notes on the study in general: The cumulative frequency of public TCR beta families identified carriers of CMV plus the relevant HLA. HLA-C-restricted TCR beta clonotypes specific for CMV led the ex vivo response.

The gene calls are TRBV5-5 and TRBJ2-3, with 16 bases aligning to TRBD2. The TCR comes from a human donor in good health (CMV status not recorded). Some clones in this sample may be carry-over from other donors' samples. The sequenced sample was PBMCs. This chain's CDR3 is CASSLRTGTSGGADTQYF. In DNA form, the CDR3 reads TGTGCCAGCAGCTTGAGGACCGGGACTAGCGGGGGGGCGGATACGCAGTATTTT. The whole variable domain, filled in from reference TRBV5-5 and TRBJ2-3, reads DAGVTQSPTHLIKTRGQQVTLRCSPISGHKSVSWYQQVLGQGPQFIFQYYEKEERGRGNFPDRFSARQFPNYSSELNVNALLLGDSALYLCASSLRTGTSGGADTQYFGPGTRLTVL.